Included here is one TCR beta chain sequence, with context. These data originate in a study of cytomegalovirus exposure and HLA in healthy donors. Researchers ran the PCR with 60 Vbeta and 13 Jbeta primers. Profiling relied on immunoSEQ multiplex PCR, and the TCRdb table lists in-frame clones only, not all of them. This table holds about 150,000 clones, over 75% found once. The CDR3 extends over 16 amino acids. Per germline, CDR1 ENHRY and CDR2 SYGVKD. V was clipped by 2 bases and J by 6 bases; unmatched bases: 6. V usage is TRBV10-3 and J usage is TRBJ1-4; 10 nucleotides align to TRBD1. This receptor was identified in a woman between 40 and 50 years old in good health and CMV-seropositive. Sequences were obtained from PBMCs. CDR3 amino acids: CAISEKPGTGDEKLFF. The CDR3 DNA follows: TGTGCCATCAGTGAGAAGCCCGGGACAGGGGATGAAAAACTGTTTTTT.